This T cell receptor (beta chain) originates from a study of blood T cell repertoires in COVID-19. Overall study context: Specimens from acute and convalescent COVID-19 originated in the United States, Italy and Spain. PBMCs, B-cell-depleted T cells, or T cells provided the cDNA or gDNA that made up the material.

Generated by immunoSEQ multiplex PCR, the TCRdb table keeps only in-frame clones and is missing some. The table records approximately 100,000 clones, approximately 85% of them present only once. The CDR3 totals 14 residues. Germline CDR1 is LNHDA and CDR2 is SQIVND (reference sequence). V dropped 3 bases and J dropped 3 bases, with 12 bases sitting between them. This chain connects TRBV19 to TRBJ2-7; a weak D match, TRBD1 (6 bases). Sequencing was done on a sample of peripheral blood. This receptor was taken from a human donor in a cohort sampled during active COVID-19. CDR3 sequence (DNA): TGTGCCAGTAGTATCACACAGGGATTCTACGAGCAGTACTTC. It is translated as CASSITQGFYEQYF.